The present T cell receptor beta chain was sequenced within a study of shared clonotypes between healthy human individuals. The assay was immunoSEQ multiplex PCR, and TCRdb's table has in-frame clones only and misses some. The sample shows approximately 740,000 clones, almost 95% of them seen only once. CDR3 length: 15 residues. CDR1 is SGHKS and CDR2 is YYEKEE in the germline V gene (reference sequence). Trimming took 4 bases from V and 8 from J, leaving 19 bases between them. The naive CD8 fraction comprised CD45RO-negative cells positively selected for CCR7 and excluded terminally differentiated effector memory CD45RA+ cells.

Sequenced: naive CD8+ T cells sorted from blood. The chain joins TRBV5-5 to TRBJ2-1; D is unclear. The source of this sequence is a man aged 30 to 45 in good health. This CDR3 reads CASSNAITLQDEQFF. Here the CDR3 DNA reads TGTGCCAGCAGCAACGCCATAACCCTACAAGATGAGCAGTTCTTC.